The clone carrying this T cell receptor beta chain was counted many times. Its antigen is currently unknown. It was RNA transcripts that yielded the amplified TCR beta CDR3 regions. The HTBI set primed first-round TCR CDR3 RT-PCR. TCRdb analysed the multiplex PCR reads with MiXCR anew, one entry per CDR3 protein. The sample carries hundreds of thousands of distinct CDR3 sequences, 13% recorded once. The entry originates in a study of T cells in Graves' hyperthyroidism and ophthalmopathy. Germline-derived CDR1 and CDR2 are MDHEN and SYDVKM. CDR3 size: 12 residues. The ends were cut back, 3 bases at V and 10 bases at J, with 10 bases in the middle. Those with hyperthyroidism were 18 to 65 years old, newly diagnosed, and ill for under 2 months. Thyroid ultrasound and orbital computed tomography, with clinical symptoms and serum thyroxine and TRAb, informed diagnoses. General study findings and limits: Most clonotypes expanded in thyroid above 0.001 were likewise present in blood. Ophthalmopathy was predicted by the model a median of about 6.5 months ahead of onset.

The rearrangement joins TRBV28 to TRBJ2-1; D is possibly TRBD1 (6 bases). Sequences were obtained from blood. The receptor's source is a woman aged 18-29 years with Graves' hyperthyroidism. Written as DNA, the CDR3 is TGTGCCAGCAGTTTCGACAGGCGAGAGCAGTTCTTC. Translation gives CASSFDRREQFF.